The T cell receptor beta chain under discussion was sequenced for a study of glioma-infiltrating T cells. Whole-study results and caveats: Gliomas, especially low-grade, showed above-expected tissue-blood divergence; non-neoplastic patients showed below. Only very few CDR3 sequences appeared in both tissue and blood.

TCR alpha and beta CDR3 regions were amplified from RNA using iRepertoire nested multiplex PCR. TCRdb reanalysed the multiplex PCR reads using MiXCR and keeps one entry per CDR3 protein. This sample has tens of thousands of distinct CDR3 sequences, with around 40% found just once. V gave up 4 bases and J gave up 1 base; unmatched junction bases: 7. The CDR3 runs to 15 residues. Per germline, CDR1 SGHRS and CDR2 YFSETQ. The table lists this clonotype with a few counts. Its matching antigen is unknown. This chain links TRBV5-1 with TRBJ2-5; TRBD1 aligns across 7 bases. The clonotype was recovered from a human donor with low-grade glioma or glioblastoma, undergoing nonglioma brain surgery, or in good health (not recorded which). The sample was glioma tissue, nonneoplastic brain tissue, or PBMCs (not recorded which). The CDR3 protein is CASSRITGAQETQYF. The CDR3 coding sequence is TGCGCCAGCAGCCGTATTACAGGGGCCCAAGAGACCCAGTACTTC.